The T cell receptor beta chain under discussion was sequenced for a study of T cell clonotyping in hematopoietic cell transplantation. In the case of this clone: Its antigen is not known.

Trimming took 5 bases from V and 10 from J, leaving 11 bases between them. The CDR3 is 11 residues long. Germline-derived CDR1 and CDR2 are MDHEN and SYDVKM. Profiling relied on immunoSEQ multiplex PCR, and the TCRdb table lists in-frame clones only, not all of them. This table holds around 3,300 clones, roughly 70% found once. Study results and caveats: Recipient TCR diversity dropped after transplant; expanded clonotypes rose from day 30 to 180. Few recipient clonotypes overlapped donors; over 97% were de novo at given depth.

Blood collection times were about day -28 and days 30, 100, 180 posttransplant. This chain joins TRBV28 and TRBJ1-1; D remains unclear. The sequence derives from a male patient aged 40-55 years who had an allogeneic stem cell transplant from an unrelated donor, so the T cells may come from the graft donor. Some clones in this sample may be carry-over from other donors' samples. Sequenced here: peripheral blood mononuclear cells, sampled 30 days after allogeneic stem cell transplant. CDR3 sequence reads: CASSRLRTAFF. CDR3 DNA: TGTGCCAGCAGTCGTCTGAGGACAGCTTTCTTT. Filled out from reference TRBV28 and TRBJ1-1, the complete variable domain reads DVKVTQSSRYLVKRTGEKVFLECVQDMDHENMFWYRQDPGLGLRLIYFSYDVKMKEKGDIPEGYSVSREKKERFSLILESASTNQTSMYLCASSRLRTAFFGQGTRLTVV.